These 24 T cell receptor beta chains were sequenced from one sample in a study of CD8+CD57+ T cells in acquired aplastic anemia. Template material for TCR beta VDJ and CDR3 profiling consisted of genomic DNA. Each CDR3 protein is one row after TCRdb ran MiXCR on the reads. The sample carries 150,000 to 200,000 distinct CDR3 sequences, approximately 45% recorded once. Sequenced sample: sorted CD4+, CD8+, or CD8+CD57+ T cells (not recorded which) from PBMCs. The receptors here all came from a human donor in good health.

The chain links TRBV7-8 to TRBJ2-5; D possibly corresponds to TRBD1 (6 bases). V lost 1 base, J lost 7 bases, and 19 bases lay in between. The CDR3 consists of 16 residues. The V gene's germline CDR1 is SGHVS and CDR2 FQNEAQ. The CDR3 is CASSLGHGQSSRTQYF. The CDR3 DNA reads TGTGCCAGCAGCTTAGGTCATGGACAGTCCAGCAGGACCCAGTACTTC.

The chain joins TRBV28 to TRBJ2-1; D gene unclear. The CDR3 is 13 residues long. The V end lost 5 bases, the J end lost 8 bases, and 13 bases lay between the germline ends. Germline CDR1 and CDR2: MDHEN and SYDVKM. The CDR3 sequence is CASSPNLSHEQFF. CDR3 DNA sequence: TGTGCCAGCAGTCCCAATCTTAGCCATGAGCAGTTCTTC.

The J gene is TRBJ2-3, the V gene TRBV24-1; D is unclear. The CDR3 covers 14 residues. CDR1 is KGHDR and CDR2 is SFDVKD in the germline V gene. Trimming removed 2 bases at V and 2 bases at J, with 7 bases between. The CDR3 sequence is CATSDYRSTDTQYF. CDR3 nucleotides: TGTGCCACCAGTGATTATCGGTCCACAGATACGCAGTATTTT.

As regards this clonotype: This CDR3 is missing its conserved last phenylalanine or tryptophan, likely due to a read error. The V and J genes are TRBV2 and TRBJ1-1; TRBD1 matches 9 bases. Germline-derived CDR1 and CDR2 are SNHLY and FYNNEI. V trimming: 6 bases; J trimming: 1 base; junction bases outside the gene matches: 6. The CDR3 is 15 amino acids. As DNA, the CDR3 is TGTGCCAGCAGGTCACAGGGGGCGCGGAACACTGAAGCTTTCTCT. Translating it yields CASRSQGARNTEAFS.

This clonotype was counted once. The rearrangement links TRBV2 to TRBJ1-4; the match to TRBD1 covers 8 bases. The germline V gene encodes CDR1 SNHLY and CDR2 FYNNEI. Trimming at V came to 4 bases and at J to 6 bases, leaving 4 bases not matched to a gene. The CDR3 is made up of 14 amino acids. CDR3 protein: CASSAGTGDEKLFF. Written as DNA, the CDR3 is TGTGCCAGCAGTGCCGGGACAGGAGATGAAAAACTGTTTTTT. Full variable domain (remainder filled in from reference TRBV2 and TRBJ1-4): EPEVTQTPSHQVTQMGQEVILRCVPISNHLYFYWYRQILGQKVEFLVSFYNNEISEKSEIFDDQFSVERPDGSNFTLKIRSTKLEDSAMYFCASSAGTGDEKLFFGSGTQLSVL.

In this sample, this clonotype turned up many times. This chain joins TRBV7-9 and TRBJ2-1; D gene ambiguous. The germline gives CDR1 SEHNR, CDR2 FQNEAQ (reference sequence). The CDR3 is made up of 18 amino acids. Trimming cost V 5 bases and J 0 bases, with 20 bases left between them. The CDR3: CASSSRPGEWSSYNEQFF. DNA for the CDR3: TGTGCCAGCAGCAGTAGGCCCGGAGAGTGGAGCTCCTACAATGAGCAGTTCTTC.

This clonotype was counted at least ten times. The V gene is TRBV7-2, the J gene TRBJ2-1, with D tentatively TRBD2 (6 bases). CDR1 and CDR2 (germline): SGHTA, FQGNSA. V lost 1 base to trimming and J lost 12 bases, with 7 bases between them. CDR3 length equals 11 residues. This CDR3 reads CASSLGGTQFF. CDR3 bases: TGTGCCAGCAGCTTAGGCGGGACGCAGTTCTTC.

The gene calls are TRBV7-9 and TRBJ2-7; D is possibly TRBD1 or TRBD2 (5 bases each). CDR3 length equals 12 residues. The V end was cut by 4 bases, the J end by 6 bases, with 10 bases between. Germline lookup yields CDR1 SEHNR and CDR2 FQNEAQ (reference sequence). This chain's CDR3 is CASSSGTFEQYF. CDR3 nucleotide sequence: TGTGCCAGCAGCTCCGGGACCTTCGAGCAGTACTTC.

The chain couples TRBV6-5 to TRBJ1-6; D possibly corresponds to TRBD1 (5 bases). The CDR3 contains 14 residues. Trimming removed 6 bases at V and 16 bases at J, with 22 bases between. CDR1 and CDR2 from the germline V gene are MNHEY and SVGAGI. CDR3 coding DNA: TGTGCCAGCAGACTCGATGGACACGCCAAGGTTCTCCACTTT. It is translated as CASRLDGHAKVLHF.

This clonotype has a count of ten or more. The rearrangement uses TRBV7-8 and TRBJ1-2; a possible D gene is TRBD1 (5 bases). The CDR3 runs 12 residues. Trimming cost V 3 bases and J 7 bases, with 9 bases left between them. Germline CDR1 and CDR2: SGHVS and FQNEAQ. CDR3 nucleotides: TGTGCCAGCAGCTTGGGGCCTCGTGGCTACACCTTC. Residues: CASSLGPRGYTF.

The chain combines TRBV2 with TRBJ2-7; unclear D gene. The CDR3 length is 12 residues. The V gene lost 5 bases and the J gene lost 2 bases, with 7 bases spanning the gap. Germline CDR1 SNHLY, CDR2 FYNNEI. In DNA form, the CDR3 reads TGTGCCAGCAGTTCCGCTCCCTACGAGCAGTACTTC. This codes for CASSSAPYEQYF.

At least ten counts were recorded for this clonotype. One end of the junction fails to match germline, which may point to a read error. This rearrangement joins TRBV14 to TRBJ2-1; 8 bases fit TRBD1. CDR3 length: 14 residues. Germline V CDR1 and CDR2: SGHDN, FVKESK. CDR3 amino acids: CASSRTGTYSEQFF. The CDR3 DNA sequence: TGTGCCAGCAGCCGGACAGGGACTTACAGTGAGCAGTTCTTC.

The chain has TRBV18 and TRBJ1-3; the D gene is possibly TRBD1 (5 bases). The germline CDR1 and CDR2 sequences are KGHSH and LQKENI. V shed 1 base and J shed 0 bases, with 7 bases lying between them. This CDR3 spans 15 amino acids. CDR3 region: CASSPQGASGNTIYF. Written as DNA, the CDR3 is TGTGCCAGCTCACCACAAGGGGCCTCTGGAAACACCATATATTTT.

This chain joins TRBV18 and TRBJ2-7; 9 nucleotides line up with TRBD1. From germline, CDR1 is KGHSH and CDR2 LQKENI. Trimming removed 3 bases from V and 3 bases from J; junction bases left unmatched: 0. The CDR3 is 13 residues long. The DNA of the CDR3 is TGTGCCAGCTCACCGACAGGGGGCTACGAGCAGTACTTC. Encoded protein: CASSPTGGYEQYF.

The gene calls are TRBV5-6 and TRBJ1-1; no reliable D call. V was shortened by 4 bases and J by 2 bases, with 12 bases between the two germline ends. The CDR3 extends over 14 amino acids. The germline V gene encodes CDR1 SGHDT and CDR2 YYEEEE. CDR3 nucleotides: TGTGCCAGCAGCAAAATGAGTGTTAACACTGAAGCTTTCTTT. Translated: CASSKMSVNTEAFF.

The chain couples TRBV7-2 to TRBJ2-1; 7 bases fit TRBD1. CDR1 SGHTA and CDR2 FQGNSA come from the germline V gene. The V gene end was trimmed by 5 bases and the J gene end by 13 bases; junction bases not matched to a gene: 11. This CDR3 contains 13 residues. The CDR3 region is CASSLNRGEGQFF. The CDR3 DNA sequence: TGTGCCAGCAGCCTTAACAGGGGAGAAGGTCAGTTCTTC.

This clonotype has more than one count but fewer than ten. The chain couples TRBV24-1 to TRBJ2-6, with 8 bases that match TRBD2. CDR1 and CDR2 from the germline V gene are KGHDR and SFDVKD. Germline trimming cut 9 bases from V and 2 bases from J; bases unmatched to any gene: 5. CDR3 size: 15 residues. The CDR3, as DNA: TGTGCCACCGCTGCGGGGGGCGCTGGGGCCAACGTCCTGACTTTC. It encodes CATAAGGAGANVLTF.

About this clonotype: This clone may be a read error of a much larger clone one base away. In DNA, the CDR3 is TGCAGTGCTAGAGTACCGGTGAGCTCCTACAATGGGCAGTTCTTC. This gives the protein CSARVPVSSYNGQFF. This chain joins TRBV20-1 and TRBJ2-1; D is undetermined. The germline V gene has CDR1 DFQATT and CDR2 SNEGSKA (reference sequence). The CDR3 is 15 amino acids.

The rearrangement uses TRBV15 and TRBJ2-5, with D tentatively TRBD2 (5 bases). This CDR3 is built from 15 residues. Germline assignment: CDR1 LNHNV and CDR2 YYDKDF (reference sequence). V gave up 2 bases and J gave up 1 base, with 11 bases separating them. Written as DNA, the CDR3 is TGTGCCACCAGCAGACACGGGGTCAGCCAAGAGACCCAGTACTTC. Its translation: CATSRHGVSQETQYF.

V and J are TRBV10-3 and TRBJ1-1, with 12 positions matching TRBD1. V lost 9 bases to trimming and J lost 3 bases; unmatched junction nucleotides: 11. Per the germline V gene, CDR1 is ENHRY and CDR2 is SYGVKD. The CDR3 is made up of 16 amino acids. The CDR3 DNA reads TGTGCCATGGCCGGGACAGGGGGCGGTTATTACACTGAAGCTTTCTTT. Translated, it gives CAMAGTGGGYYTEAFF.

This clonotype was seen a few times. This sequence joins TRBV27 and TRBJ2-7, with TRBD2 as a possible D gene (6 bases). Germline CDR1 MNHEY, CDR2 SMNVEV (reference sequence). Trimming left V 8 bases short and J 2 bases short, with 25 bases between. This CDR3 has 17 residues. The CDR3 sequence is CASAALGLAKDTYEQYF. DNA of the CDR3: TGTGCCAGCGCCGCCCTGGGGCTAGCGAAAGACACCTACGAGCAGTACTTC.

The rearrangement joins TRBV19 to TRBJ2-1; D perhaps matches TRBD1 (6 bases). Trimming removed 4 bases at V and 7 bases at J, with 20 bases between. This CDR3 contains 16 residues. Germline V gene sequence: CDR1 LNHDA, CDR2 SQIVND (reference sequence). CDR3 bases: TGTGCCAGTAGTACACACCCCAGGGGAGAAACTAATGAGCAGTTCTTC. Encoded protein: CASSTHPRGETNEQFF.

This clonotype was seen repeatedly, ten times or more. The DNA of the CDR3 is TGTGCCAGCAGACCCGACTATCTCCCCCGCTACACCTTC. Amino acid sequence: CASRPDYLPRYTF. The chain is built from TRBV2 and TRBJ1-2; D not certain. The CDR3 is made up of 13 amino acids. Trimming took 6 bases from V and 9 from J, leaving 17 bases between them. Per the germline V gene, CDR1 is SNHLY and CDR2 is FYNNEI.

There are many counts of this clonotype. The chain uses TRBV2 and TRBJ1-2, with 12 bases identical to TRBD1. Germline CDR1 and CDR2: SNHLY and FYNNEI. The CDR3 is made up of 16 amino acids. V trimming: 4 bases; J trimming: 3 bases; junction bases outside the gene matches: 6. The CDR3 coding sequence is TGTGCCAGCAGTGGCCGGGACAGGGGGCTGGACTATGGCTACACCTTC. Translation gives CASSGRDRGLDYGYTF.